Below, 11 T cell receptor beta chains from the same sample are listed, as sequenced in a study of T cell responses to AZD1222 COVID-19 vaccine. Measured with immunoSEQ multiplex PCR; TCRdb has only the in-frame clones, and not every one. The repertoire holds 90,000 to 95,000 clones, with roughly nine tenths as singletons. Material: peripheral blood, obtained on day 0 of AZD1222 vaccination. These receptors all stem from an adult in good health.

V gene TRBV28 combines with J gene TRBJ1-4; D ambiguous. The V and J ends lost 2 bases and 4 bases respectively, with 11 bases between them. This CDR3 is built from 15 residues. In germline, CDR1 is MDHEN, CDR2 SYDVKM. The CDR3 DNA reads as TGTGCCAGCAGTTTAAACACCCTCGGTAATGAAAAACTGTTTTTT. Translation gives CASSLNTLGNEKLFF.

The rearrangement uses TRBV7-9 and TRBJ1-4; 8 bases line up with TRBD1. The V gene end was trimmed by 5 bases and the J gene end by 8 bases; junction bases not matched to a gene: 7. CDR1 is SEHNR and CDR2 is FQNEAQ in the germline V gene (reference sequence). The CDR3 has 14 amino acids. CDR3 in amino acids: CASSLDRGGEKLFF. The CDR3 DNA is TGTGCCAGCAGCCTCGACAGGGGAGGAGAAAAACTGTTTTTT.

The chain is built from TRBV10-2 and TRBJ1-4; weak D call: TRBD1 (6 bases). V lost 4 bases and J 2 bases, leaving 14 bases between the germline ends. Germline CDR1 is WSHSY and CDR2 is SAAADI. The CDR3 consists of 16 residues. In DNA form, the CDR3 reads TGCGCCAGCAGTGTTTCGAGGGGGGGGACTAATGAAAAACTGTTTTTT. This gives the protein CASSVSRGGTNEKLFF.

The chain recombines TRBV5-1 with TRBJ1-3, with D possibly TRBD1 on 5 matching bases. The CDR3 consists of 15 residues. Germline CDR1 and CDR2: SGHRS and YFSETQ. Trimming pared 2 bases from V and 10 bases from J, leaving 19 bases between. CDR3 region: CASSLWDYGGGTIYF. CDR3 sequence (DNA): TGCGCCAGCAGCTTATGGGACTACGGCGGGGGAACCATATATTTT.

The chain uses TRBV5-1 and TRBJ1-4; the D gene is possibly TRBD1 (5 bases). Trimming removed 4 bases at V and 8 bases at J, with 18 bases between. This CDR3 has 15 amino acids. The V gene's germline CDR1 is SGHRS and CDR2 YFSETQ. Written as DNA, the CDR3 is TGCGCCAGCAGCGATTCGGGGCAGGTCAGAGAAAAACTGTTTTTT. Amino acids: CASSDSGQVREKLFF.

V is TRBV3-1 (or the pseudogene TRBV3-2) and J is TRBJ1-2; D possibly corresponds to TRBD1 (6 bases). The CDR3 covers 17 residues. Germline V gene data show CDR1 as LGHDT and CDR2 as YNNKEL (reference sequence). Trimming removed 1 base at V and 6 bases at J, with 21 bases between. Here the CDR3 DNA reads TGTGCCAGCAGCCAAGCCCGATGGGGGGGCGTAGCAGATGGCTACACCTTC. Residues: CASSQARWGGVADGYTF.

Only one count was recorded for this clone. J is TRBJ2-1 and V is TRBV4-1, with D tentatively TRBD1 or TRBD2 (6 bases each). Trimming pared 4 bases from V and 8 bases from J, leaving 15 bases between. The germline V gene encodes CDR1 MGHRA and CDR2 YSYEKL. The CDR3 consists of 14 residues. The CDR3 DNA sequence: TGCGCCAGCAGCCCAGGAGGGGGAGGTGATGAGCAGTTCTTC. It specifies CASSPGGGGDEQFF.

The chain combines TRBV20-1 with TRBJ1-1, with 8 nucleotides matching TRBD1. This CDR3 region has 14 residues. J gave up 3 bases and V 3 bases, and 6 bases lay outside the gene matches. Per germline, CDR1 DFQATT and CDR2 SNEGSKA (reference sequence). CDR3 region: CSASAGGWDTEAFF. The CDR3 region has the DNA TGCAGTGCTAGTGCAGGGGGCTGGGACACTGAAGCTTTCTTT.

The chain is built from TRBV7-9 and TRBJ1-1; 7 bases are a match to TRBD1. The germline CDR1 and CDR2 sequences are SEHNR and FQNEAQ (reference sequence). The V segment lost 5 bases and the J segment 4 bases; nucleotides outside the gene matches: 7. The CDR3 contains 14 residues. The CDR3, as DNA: TGTGCCAGCAGCGGGCAGGGGGAACGCACTGAAGCTTTCTTT. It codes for CASSGQGERTEAFF.

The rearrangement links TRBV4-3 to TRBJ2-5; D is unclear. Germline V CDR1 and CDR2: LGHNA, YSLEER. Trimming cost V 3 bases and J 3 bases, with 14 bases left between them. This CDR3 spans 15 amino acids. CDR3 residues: CASSHALAGEETQYF. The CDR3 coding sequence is TGCGCCAGCAGCCACGCTCTGGCAGGTGAAGAGACCCAGTACTTC.

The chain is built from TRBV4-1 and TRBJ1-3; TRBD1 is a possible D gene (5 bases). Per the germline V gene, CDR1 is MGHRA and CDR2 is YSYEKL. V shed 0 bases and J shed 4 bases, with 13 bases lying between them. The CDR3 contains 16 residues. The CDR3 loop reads CASSQDPPGLGNTIYF. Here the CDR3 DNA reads TGCGCCAGCAGCCAAGATCCGCCAGGGCTAGGAAACACCATATATTTT.